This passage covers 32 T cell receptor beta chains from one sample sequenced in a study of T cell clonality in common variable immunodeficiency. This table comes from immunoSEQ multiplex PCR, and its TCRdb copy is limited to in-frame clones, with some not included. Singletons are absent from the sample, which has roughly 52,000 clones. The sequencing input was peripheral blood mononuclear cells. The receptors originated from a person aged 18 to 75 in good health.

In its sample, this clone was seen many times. The CDR3 loop is CASNPGQNYEQYF. The sequenced part of the CDR3 DNA is TGCGCCAGCAATCCGGGACAGAACTACGAG. The J gene is TRBJ2-7, the V gene TRBV5-1, with 7 bases identical to TRBD1. The read gets to within 3 residues of the CDR3 end, and the germline J gene fills in the rest. V was clipped by 6 bases and J by 3 bases; unmatched bases: 6. There are 13 residues in the CDR3. Per the germline V gene, CDR1 is SGHRS and CDR2 is YFSETQ.

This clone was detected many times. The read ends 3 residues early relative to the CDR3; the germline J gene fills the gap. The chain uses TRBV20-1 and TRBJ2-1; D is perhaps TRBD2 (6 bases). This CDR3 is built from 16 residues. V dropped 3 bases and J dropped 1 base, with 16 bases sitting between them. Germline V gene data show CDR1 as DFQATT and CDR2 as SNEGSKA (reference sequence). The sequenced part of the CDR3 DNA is TGCAGTGCTAGCGGTGGGGCGGGACTTTCCTACAATGAG. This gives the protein CSASGGAGLSYNE. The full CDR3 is CSASGGAGLSYNEQFF.

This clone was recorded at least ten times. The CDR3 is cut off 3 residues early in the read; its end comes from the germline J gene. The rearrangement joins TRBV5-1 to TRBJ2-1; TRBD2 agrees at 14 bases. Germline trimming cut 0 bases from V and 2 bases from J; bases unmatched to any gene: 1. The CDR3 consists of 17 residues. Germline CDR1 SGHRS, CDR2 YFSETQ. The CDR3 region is CASSLGLAGGPYNEQFF. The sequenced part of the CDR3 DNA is TGCGCCAGCAGCTTGGGACTAGCGGGAGGGCCCTACAATGAG.

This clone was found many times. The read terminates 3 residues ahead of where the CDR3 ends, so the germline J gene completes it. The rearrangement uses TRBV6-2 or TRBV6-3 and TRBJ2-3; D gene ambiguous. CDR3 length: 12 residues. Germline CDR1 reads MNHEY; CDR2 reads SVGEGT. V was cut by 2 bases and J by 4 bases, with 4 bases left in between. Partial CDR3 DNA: TGTGCCAGCAGTTACGGGCCAGATACG. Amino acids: CASSYGPDT. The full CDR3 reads CASSYGPDTQYF.

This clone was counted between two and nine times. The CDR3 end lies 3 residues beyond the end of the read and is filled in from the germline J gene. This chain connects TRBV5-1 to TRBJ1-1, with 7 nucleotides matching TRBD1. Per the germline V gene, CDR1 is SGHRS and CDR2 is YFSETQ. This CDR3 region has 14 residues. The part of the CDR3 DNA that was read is TGCGCCAGTTCTAGCAGGGGGTCCCCCGGCGAT. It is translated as CASSSRGSPGD. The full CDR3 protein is CASSSRGSPGDAFF. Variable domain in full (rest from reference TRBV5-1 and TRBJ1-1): KAGVTQTPRYLIKTRGQQVTLSCSPISGHRSVSWYQQTPGQGLQFLFEYFSETQRNKGNFPGRFSGRQFSNSRSEMNVSTLELGDSALYLCASSSRGSPGDAFFGQGTRLTVV.

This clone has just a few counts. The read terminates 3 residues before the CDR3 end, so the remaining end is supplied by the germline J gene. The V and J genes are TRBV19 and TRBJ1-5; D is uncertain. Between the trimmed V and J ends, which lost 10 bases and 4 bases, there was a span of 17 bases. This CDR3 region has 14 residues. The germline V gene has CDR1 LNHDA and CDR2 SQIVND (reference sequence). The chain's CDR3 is CATTPERGNQPQHF. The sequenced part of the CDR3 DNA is TGTGCCACAACCCCGGAGCGGGGTAATCAGCCC.

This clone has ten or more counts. Incomplete CDR3 DNA: TGTGCCAGCAGCGTAGCGGGACAGGGTCTATACGAG. This gives the protein CASSVAGQGLYE. The whole CDR3 protein reads CASSVAGQGLYEQYF. The chain employs TRBV9 and TRBJ2-7; 9 nucleotides agree with TRBD1. The read terminates 3 residues before the CDR3 end, so the remaining end is supplied by the germline J gene. Unmatched junction bases numbered 5, after V lost 0 bases and J lost 4 bases. CDR3 length equals 15 residues. Germline CDR1 is SGDLS and CDR2 is YYNGEE.

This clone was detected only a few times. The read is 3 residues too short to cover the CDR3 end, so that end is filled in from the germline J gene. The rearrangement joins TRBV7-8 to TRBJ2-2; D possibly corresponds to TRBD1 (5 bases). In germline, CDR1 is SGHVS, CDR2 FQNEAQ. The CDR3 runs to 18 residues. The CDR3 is CASSPVARTIATNEKLFF. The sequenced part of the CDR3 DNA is TGTGCCAGCAGCCCAGTGGCCAGGACAATTGCAACTAATGAAAAG.

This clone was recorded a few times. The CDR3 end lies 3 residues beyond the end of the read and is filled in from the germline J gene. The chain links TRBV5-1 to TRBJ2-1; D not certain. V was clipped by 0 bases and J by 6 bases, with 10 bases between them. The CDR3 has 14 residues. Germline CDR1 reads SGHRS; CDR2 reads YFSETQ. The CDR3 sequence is CASSLVRGPNEQFF. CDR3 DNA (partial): TGCGCCAGCAGCTTGGTGCGTGGGCCCAATGAG.

CDR3 protein: CASRGHYGYTF. CDR3 DNA, as far as it was read: TGTGCCAGCAGAGGCCACTATGGC. This rearrangement joins TRBV2 to TRBJ1-2; D is undetermined. The CDR3 goes on 3 residues after the read ends, and that part is filled in from the germline J gene. CDR1 and CDR2 (germline): SNHLY, FYNNEI. Trimming cost V 6 bases and J 3 bases, with 5 bases left between them. The CDR3 has 11 residues.

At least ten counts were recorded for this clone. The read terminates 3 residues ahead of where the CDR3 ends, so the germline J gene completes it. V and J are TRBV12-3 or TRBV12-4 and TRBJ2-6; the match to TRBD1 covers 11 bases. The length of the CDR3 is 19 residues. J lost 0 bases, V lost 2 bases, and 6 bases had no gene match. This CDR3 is CASSLTRDRGGSGANVLTF. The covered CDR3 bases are TGTGCCAGCAGTTTAACCCGGGACAGGGGGGGCTCTGGGGCCAACGTC.

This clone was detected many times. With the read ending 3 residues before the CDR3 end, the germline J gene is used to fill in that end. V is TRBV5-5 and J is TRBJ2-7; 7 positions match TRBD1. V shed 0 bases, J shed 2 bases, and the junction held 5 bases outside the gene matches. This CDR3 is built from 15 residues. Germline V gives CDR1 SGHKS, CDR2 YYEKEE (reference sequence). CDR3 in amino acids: CASSLAGTVAYEQYF. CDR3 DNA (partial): TGTGCCAGCAGCTTGGCCGGGACAGTGGCCTACGAG.

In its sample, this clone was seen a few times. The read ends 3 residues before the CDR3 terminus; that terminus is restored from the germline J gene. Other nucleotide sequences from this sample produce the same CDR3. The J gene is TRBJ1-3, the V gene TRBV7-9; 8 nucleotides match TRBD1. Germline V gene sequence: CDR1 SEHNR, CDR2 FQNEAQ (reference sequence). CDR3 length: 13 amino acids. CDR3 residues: CASSYDRGGTIYF. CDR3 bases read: TGTGCCAGCAGCTATGACAGGGGAGGCACT.

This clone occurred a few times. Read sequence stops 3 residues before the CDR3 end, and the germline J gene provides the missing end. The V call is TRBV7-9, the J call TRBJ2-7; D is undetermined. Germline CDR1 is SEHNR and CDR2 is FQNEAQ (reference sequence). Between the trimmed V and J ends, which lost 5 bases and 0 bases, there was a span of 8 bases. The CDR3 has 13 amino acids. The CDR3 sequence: CASSPEASYEQYF. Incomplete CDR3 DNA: TGTGCCAGCAGCCCCGAGGCCTCCTACGAG.

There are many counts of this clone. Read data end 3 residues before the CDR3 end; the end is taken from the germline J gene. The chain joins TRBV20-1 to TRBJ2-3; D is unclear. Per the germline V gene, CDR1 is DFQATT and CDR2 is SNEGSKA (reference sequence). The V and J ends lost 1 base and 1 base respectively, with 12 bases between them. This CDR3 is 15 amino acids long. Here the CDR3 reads CSARVPRIGTDTQYF. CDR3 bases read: TGCAGTGCTAGAGTCCCTAGGATAGGCACAGATACG.

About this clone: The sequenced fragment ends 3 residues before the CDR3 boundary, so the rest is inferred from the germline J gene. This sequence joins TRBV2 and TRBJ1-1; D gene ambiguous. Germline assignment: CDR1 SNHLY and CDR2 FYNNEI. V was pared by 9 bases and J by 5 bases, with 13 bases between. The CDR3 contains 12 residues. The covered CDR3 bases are TGTGCCAGGGGTAACTCGGGTACTGAA. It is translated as CARGNSGTE. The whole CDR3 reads CARGNSGTEAFF.

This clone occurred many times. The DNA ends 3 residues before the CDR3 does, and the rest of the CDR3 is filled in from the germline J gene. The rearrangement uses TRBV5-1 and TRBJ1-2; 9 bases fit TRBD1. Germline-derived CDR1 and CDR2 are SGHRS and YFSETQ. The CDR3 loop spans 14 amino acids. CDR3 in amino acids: CASSMTTGGGGYTF. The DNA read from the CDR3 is TGCGCCAGCAGCATGACTACAGGGGGCGGAGGC.

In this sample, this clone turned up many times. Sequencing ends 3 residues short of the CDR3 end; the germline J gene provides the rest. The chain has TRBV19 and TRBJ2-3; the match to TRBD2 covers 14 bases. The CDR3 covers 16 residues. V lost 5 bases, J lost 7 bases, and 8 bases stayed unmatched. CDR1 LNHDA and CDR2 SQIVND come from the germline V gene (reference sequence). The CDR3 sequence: CASSVGLAGDMHTQYF. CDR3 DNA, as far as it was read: TGTGCCAGTAGTGTGGGACTAGCGGGAGATATGCATACG.

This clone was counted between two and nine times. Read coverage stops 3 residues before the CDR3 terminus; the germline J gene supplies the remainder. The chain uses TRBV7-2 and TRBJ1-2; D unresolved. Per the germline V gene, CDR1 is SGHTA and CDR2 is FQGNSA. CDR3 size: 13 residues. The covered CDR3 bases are TGTGCCAGCAGCTTAGAAAGAGGTAATGAC. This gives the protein CASSLERGND. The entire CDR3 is CASSLERGNDYTF. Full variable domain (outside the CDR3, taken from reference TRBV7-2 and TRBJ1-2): GAGVSQSPSNKVTEKGKDVELRCDPISGHTALYWYRQSLGQGLEFLIYFQGNSAPDKSGLPSDRFSAERTGGSVSTLTIQRTQQEDSAVYLCASSLERGNDYTFGSGTRLTVV.

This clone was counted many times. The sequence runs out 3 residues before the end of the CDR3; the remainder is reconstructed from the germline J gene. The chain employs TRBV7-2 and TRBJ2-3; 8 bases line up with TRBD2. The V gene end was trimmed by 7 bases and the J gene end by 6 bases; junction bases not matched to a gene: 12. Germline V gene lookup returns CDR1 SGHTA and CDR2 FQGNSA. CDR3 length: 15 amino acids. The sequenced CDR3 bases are TGTGCCAGCACACTCAGGAGGGCGGGAGGTGATACG. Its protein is CASTLRRAGGDT. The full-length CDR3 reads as CASTLRRAGGDTQYF.

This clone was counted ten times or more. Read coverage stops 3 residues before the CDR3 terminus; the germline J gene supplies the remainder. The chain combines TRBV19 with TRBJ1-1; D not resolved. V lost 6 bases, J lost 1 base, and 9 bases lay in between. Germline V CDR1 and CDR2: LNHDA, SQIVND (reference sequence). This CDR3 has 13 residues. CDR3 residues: CASRRVTNTEAFF. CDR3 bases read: TGTGCCAGTAGACGGGTAACGAACACTGAA.

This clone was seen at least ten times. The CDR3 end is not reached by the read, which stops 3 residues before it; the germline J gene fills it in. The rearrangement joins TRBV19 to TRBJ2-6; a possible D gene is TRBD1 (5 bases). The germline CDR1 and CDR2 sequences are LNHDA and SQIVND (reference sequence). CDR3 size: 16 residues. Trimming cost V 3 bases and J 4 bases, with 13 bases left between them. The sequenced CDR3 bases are TGTGCCAGTAGTATTAATAGGGGATCCGGGGCCAACGTC. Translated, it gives CASSINRGSGANV. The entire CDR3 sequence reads CASSINRGSGANVLTF.

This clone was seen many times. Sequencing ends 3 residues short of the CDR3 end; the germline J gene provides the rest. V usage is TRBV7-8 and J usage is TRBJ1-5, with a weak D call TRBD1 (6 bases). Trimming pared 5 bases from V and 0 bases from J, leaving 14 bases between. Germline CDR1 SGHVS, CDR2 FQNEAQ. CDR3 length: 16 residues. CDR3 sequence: CASSQRAGDSNQPQHF. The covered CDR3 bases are TGTGCCAGCAGCCAAAGGGCAGGGGATAGCAATCAGCCC.

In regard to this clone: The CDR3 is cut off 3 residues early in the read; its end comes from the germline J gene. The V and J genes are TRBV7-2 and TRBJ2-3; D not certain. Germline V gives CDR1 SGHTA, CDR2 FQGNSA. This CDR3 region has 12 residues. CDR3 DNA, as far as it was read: TGTGCCAGCAGCATTACCACAGAGTCG. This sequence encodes CASSITTES. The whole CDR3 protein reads CASSITTESQYF.

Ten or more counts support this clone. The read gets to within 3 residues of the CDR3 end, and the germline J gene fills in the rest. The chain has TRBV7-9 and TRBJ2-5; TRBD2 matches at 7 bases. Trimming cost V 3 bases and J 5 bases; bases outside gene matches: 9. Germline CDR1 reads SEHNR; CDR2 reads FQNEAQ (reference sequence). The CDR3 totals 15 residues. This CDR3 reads CASSLGAGLGETQYF. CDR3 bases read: TGTGCCAGCAGCTTGGGAGCGGGATTGGGGGAGACC.

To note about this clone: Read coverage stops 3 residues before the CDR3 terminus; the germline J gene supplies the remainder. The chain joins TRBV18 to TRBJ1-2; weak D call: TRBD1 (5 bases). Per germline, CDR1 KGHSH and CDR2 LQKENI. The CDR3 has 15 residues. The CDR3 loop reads CASSPGTSGSTDYTF. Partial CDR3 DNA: TGTGCCAGCTCACCCGGGACTAGCGGGAGCACTGAC. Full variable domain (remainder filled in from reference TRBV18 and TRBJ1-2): NAGVMQNPRHLVRRRGQEARLRCSPMKGHSHVYWYRQLPEEGLKFMVYLQKENIIDESGMPKERFSAEFPKEGPSILRIQQVVRGDSAAYFCASSPGTSGSTDYTFGSGTRLTVV.

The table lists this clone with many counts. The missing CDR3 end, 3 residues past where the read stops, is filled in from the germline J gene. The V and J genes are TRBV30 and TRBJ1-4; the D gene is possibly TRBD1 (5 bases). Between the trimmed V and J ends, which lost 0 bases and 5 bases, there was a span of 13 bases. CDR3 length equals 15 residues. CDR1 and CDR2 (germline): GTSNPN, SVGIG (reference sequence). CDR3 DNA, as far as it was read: TGTGCCTGGAGTGTACTTGGGGGGTCGAATGAAAAA. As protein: CAWSVLGGSNEK. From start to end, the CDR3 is CAWSVLGGSNEKLFF.

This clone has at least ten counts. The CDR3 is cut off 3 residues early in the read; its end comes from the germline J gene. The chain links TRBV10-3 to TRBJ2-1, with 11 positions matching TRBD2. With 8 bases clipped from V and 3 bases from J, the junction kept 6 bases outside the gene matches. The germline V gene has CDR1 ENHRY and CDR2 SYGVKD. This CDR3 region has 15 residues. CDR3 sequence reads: CAIGGTSGSYNEQFF. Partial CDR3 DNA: TGTGCCATCGGGGGTACTAGCGGGAGCTACAATGAG.

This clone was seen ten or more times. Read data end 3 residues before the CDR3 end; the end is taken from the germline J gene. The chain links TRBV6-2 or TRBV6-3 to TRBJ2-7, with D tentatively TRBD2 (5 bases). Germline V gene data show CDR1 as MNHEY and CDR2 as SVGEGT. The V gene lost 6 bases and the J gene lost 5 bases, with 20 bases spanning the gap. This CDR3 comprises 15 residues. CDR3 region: CASSPGVSGRDEQYF. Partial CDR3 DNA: TGTGCCAGCAGCCCCGGGGTGTCGGGCCGGGACGAG.

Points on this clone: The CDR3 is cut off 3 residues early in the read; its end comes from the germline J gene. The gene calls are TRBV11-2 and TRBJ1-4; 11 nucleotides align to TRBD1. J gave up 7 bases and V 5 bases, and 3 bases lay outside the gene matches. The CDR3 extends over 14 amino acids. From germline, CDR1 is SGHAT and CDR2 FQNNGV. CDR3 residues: CASSQDRGREKLFF. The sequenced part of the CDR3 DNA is TGTGCCAGCAGCCAGGACAGGGGGCGTGAAAAA. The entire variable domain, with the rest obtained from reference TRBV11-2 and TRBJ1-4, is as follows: EAGVAQSPRYKIIEKRQSVAFWCNPISGHATLYWYQQILGQGPKLLIQFQNNGVVDDSQLPKDRFSAERLKGVDSTLKIQPAKLEDSAVYLCASSQDRGREKLFFGSGTQLSVL.

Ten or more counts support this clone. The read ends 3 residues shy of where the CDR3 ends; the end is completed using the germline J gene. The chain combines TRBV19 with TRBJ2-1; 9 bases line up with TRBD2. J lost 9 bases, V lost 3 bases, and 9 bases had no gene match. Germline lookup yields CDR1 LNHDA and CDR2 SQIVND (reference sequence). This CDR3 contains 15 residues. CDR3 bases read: TGTGCCAGTAGTATGGGGGTAGCGGGAGATCGTGAG. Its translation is CASSMGVAGDRE. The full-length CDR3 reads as CASSMGVAGDREQFF. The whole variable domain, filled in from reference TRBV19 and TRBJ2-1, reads DGGITQSPKYLFRKEGQNVTLSCEQNLNHDAMYWYRQDPGQGLRLIYYSQIVNDFQKGDIAEGYSVSREKKESFPLTVTSAQKNPTAFYLCASSMGVAGDREQFFGPGTRLTVL.

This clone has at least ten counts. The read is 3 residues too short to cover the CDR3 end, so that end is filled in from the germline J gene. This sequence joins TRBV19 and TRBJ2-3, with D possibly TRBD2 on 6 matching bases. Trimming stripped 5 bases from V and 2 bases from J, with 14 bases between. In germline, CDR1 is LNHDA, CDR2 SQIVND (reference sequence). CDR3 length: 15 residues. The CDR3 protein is CASSYISGTTDTQYF. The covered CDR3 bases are TGTGCCAGTAGTTATATTAGCGGAACCACAGATACG.